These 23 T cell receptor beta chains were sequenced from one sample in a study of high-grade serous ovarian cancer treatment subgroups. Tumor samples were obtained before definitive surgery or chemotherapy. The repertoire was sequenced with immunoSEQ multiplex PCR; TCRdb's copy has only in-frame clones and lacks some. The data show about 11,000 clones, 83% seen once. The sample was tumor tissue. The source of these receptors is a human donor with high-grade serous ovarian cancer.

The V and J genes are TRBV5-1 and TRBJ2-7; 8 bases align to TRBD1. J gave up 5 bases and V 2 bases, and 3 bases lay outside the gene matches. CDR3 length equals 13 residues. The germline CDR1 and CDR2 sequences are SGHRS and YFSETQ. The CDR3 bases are TGCGCCAGCAGCTTTGACAGGGGCGACGAGCAGTACTTC. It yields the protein CASSFDRGDEQYF.

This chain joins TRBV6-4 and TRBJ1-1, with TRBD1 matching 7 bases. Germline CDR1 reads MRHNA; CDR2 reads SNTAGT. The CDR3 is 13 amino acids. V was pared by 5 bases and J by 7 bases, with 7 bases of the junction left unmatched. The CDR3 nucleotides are TGTGCCAGCAGTCCCTACGGGGACAGTGAAGCTTTCTTT. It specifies CASSPYGDSEAFF.

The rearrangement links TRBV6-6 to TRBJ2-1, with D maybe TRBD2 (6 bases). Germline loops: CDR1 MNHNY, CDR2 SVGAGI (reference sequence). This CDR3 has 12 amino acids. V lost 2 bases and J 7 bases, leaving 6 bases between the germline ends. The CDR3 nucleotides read TGTGCCAGCAGTTACGGGGGGAATGAGCAGTTCTTC. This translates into CASSYGGNEQFF.

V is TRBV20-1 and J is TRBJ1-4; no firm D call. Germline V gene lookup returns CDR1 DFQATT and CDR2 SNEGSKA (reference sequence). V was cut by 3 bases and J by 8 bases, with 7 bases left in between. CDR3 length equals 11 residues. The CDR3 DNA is TGCAGTGCTAGGCAGGTGGAAAAACTGTTTTTT. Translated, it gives CSARQVEKLFF.

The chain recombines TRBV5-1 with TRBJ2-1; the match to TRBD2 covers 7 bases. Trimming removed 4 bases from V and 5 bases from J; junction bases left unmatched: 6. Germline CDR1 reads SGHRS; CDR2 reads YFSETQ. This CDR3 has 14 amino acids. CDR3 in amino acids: CASSLAGVHNEQFF. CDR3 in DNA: TGCGCCAGCAGCCTGGCGGGGGTCCACAATGAGCAGTTCTTC.

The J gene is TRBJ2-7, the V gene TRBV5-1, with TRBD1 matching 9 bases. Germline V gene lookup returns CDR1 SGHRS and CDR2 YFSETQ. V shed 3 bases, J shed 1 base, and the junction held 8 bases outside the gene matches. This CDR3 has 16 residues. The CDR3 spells CASSSLDRGLSYEQYF. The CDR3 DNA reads TGCGCCAGCAGCTCCCTGGACAGGGGTTTATCCTACGAGCAGTACTTC.

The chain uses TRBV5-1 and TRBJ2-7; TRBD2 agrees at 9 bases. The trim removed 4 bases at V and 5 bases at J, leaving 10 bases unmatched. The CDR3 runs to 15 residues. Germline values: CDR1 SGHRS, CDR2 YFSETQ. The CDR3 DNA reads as TGCGCCAGCAGCCCGGAGGGACTAGCAAGAAACGAGCAGTACTTC. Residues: CASSPEGLARNEQYF.

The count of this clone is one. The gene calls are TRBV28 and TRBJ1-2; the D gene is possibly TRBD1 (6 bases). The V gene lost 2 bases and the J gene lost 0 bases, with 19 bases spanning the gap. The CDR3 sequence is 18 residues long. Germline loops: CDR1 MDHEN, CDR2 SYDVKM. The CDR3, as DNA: TGTGCCAGCAGTTTAAGTGGGGGCAGGCCGACTTCTAACTATGGCTACACCTTC. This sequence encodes CASSLSGGRPTSNYGYTF.

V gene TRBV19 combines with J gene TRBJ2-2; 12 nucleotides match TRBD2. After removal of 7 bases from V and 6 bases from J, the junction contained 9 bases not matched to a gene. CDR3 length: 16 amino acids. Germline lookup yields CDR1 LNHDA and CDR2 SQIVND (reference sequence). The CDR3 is CASTPASGRAAGELFF. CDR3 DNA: TGTGCCAGTACGCCAGCTAGCGGGAGGGCCGCCGGGGAGCTGTTTTTT.

The CDR3 here is CASSLYQGSQPQHF. CDR3 coding DNA: TGTGCCAGCAGTTTATACCAGGGTTCTCAGCCCCAGCATTTT. V usage is TRBV27 and J usage is TRBJ1-5; tentatively, D is TRBD1 (5 bases). Per germline, CDR1 MNHEY and CDR2 SMNVEV (reference sequence). V was pared by 1 base and J by 6 bases, with 10 bases between. This CDR3 is built from 14 residues.

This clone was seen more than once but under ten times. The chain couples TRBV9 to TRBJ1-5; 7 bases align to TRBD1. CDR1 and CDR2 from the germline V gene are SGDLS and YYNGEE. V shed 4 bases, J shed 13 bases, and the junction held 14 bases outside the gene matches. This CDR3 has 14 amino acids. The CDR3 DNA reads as TGTGCCAGCAGCAGAACTCTTACAGGGGATGGACAGCATTTT. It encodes CASSRTLTGDGQHF.

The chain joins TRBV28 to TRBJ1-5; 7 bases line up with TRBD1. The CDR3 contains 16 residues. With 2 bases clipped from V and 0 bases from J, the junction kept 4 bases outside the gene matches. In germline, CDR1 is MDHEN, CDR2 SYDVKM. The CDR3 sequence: CASSLGRGYSNQPQHF. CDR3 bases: TGTGCCAGCAGTTTAGGCAGGGGGTATAGCAATCAGCCCCAGCATTTT.

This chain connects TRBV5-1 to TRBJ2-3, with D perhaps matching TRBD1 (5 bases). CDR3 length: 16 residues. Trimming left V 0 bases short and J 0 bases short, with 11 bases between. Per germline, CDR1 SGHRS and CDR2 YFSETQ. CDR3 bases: TGCGCCAGCAGCTTGGGGGGCCTGCCGAGCACAGATACGCAGTATTTT. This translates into CASSLGGLPSTDTQYF.

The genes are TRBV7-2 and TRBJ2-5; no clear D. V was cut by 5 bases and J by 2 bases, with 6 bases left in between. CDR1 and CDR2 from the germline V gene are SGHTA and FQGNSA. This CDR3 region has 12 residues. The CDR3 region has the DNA TGTGCCAGCAGCATACATCAAGAGACCCAGTACTTC. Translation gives CASSIHQETQYF.

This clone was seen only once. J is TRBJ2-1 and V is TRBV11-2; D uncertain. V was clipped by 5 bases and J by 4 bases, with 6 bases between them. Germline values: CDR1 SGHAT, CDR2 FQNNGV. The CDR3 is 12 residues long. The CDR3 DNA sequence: TGTGCCAGCAGCCCGTATTACAATGAGCAGTTCTTC. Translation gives CASSPYYNEQFF.

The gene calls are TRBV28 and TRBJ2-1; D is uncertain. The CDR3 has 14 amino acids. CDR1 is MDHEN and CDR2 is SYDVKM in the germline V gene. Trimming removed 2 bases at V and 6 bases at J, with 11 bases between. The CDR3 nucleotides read TGTGCCAGCAGTTTACGAGGCTTATCCAATGAGCAGTTCTTC. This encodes CASSLRGLSNEQFF.

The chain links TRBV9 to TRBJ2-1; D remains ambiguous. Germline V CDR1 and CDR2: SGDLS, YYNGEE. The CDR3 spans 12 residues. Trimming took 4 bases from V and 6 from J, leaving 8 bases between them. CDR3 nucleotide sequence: TGTGCCAGCAGCCCGAGTCCCAATGAGCAGTTCTTC. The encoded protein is CASSPSPNEQFF.

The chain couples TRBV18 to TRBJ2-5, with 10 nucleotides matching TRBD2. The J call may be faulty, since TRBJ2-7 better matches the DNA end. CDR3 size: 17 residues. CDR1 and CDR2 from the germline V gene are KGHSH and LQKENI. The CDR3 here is CASSPPGNLAGAYEQYF. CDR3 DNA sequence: TGTGCCAGCTCACCACCGGGGAATCTAGCGGGAGCCTACGAGCAGTACTTC.

The CDR3 DNA sequence: TGCAGCGTTGAAGGGACAGGGGGCGCACGTGGCTACACCTTC. As protein: CSVEGTGGARGYTF. The chain has TRBV29-1 and TRBJ1-2, with 11 bases lining up with TRBD1. CDR1 and CDR2 (germline): SQVTM, ANQGSEA. Losses at the gene ends were 1 base for V and 7 bases for J; bases not matched to a gene: 5. CDR3 length: 14 amino acids.

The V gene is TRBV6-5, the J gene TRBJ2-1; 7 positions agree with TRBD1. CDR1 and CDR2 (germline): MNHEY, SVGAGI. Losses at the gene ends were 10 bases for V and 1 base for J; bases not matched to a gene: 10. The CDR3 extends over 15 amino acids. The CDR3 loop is CATRGGHGSYNEQFF. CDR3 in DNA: TGTGCCACCCGAGGGGGCCATGGGTCCTACAATGAGCAGTTCTTC.

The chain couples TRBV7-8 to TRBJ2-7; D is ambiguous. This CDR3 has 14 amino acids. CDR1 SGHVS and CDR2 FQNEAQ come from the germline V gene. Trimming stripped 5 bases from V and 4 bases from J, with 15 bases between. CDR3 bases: TGTGCCAGCAGCACCAATCTAGTTCAATACGAGCAGTACTTC. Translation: CASSTNLVQYEQYF. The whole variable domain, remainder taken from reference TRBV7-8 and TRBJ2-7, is GAGVSQSPRYKVAKRGQDVALRCDPISGHVSLFWYQQALGQGPEFLTYFQNEAQLDKSGLPSDRFFAERPEGSVSTLKIQRTQQEDSAVYLCASSTNLVQYEQYFGPGTRLTVT.

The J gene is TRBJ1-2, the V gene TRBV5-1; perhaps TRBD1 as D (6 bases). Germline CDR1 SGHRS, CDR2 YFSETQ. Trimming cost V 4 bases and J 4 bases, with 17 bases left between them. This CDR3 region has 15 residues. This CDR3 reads CASSIRQEGGYGYTF. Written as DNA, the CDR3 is TGCGCCAGCAGCATACGACAGGAGGGGGGCTATGGCTACACCTTC. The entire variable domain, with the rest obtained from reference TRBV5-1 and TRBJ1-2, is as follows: KAGVTQTPRYLIKTRGQQVTLSCSPISGHRSVSWYQQTPGQGLQFLFEYFSETQRNKGNFPGRFSGRQFSNSRSEMNVSTLELGDSALYLCASSIRQEGGYGYTFGSGTRLTVV.

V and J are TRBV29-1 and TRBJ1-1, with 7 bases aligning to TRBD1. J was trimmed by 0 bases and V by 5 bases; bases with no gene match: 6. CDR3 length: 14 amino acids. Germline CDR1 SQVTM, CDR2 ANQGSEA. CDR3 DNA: TGCAGCGTTAGAGGGGGACAGATGAACACTGAAGCTTTCTTT. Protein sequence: CSVRGGQMNTEAFF.